This TCR beta chain was profiled in a study of T cell changes during pregnancy in multiple sclerosis. Method: immunoSEQ multiplex PCR; TCRdb's copy keeps in-frame clones and lacks some. Here the sample spans tens of thousands of clones, approximately 92% being singletons. V was shortened by 4 bases and J by 3 bases, with 7 bases between the two germline ends. The length of the CDR3 is 12 residues. Germline V gene data show CDR1 as SGHTA and CDR2 as FQGNSA. Material: peripheral blood, obtained after pregnancy. The chain uses TRBV7-2 and TRBJ2-7, with D uncertain. This receptor was obtained from a female donor in good health, enrolled as a control in a pregnancy study. CDR3 amino acids: CASSYSRYEQYF. The DNA for the CDR3 is TGTGCCAGCAGCTACTCCCGCTACGAGCAGTACTTC.